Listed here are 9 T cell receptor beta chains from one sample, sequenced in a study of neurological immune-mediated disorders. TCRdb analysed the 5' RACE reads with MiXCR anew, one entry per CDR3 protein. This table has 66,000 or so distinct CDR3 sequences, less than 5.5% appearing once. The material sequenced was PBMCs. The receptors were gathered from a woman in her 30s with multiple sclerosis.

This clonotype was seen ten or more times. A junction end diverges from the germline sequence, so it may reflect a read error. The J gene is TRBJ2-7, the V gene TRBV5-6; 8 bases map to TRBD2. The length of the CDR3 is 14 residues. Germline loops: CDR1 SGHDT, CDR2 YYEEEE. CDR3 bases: TGTGCCAGCAGCTACAAGACTAGCGATACGGAGAGGGGCTTC. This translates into CASSYKTSDTERGF.

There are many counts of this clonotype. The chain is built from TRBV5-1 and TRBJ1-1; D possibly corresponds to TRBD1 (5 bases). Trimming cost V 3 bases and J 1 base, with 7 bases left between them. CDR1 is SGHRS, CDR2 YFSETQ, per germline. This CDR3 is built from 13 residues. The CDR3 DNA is TGCGCCAGCAGCTCCGGACAGAACACTGAAGCTTTCTTT. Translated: CASSSGQNTEAFF.

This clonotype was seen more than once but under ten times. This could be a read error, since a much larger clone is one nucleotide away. CDR3 residues: CASRPAPNQPQHF. The CDR3 DNA follows: TGCGCCAGCAGACCGGCCCCCAATCAGCCCCAGCATTTT. V gene TRBV5-1 combines with J gene TRBJ1-5; D call uncertain. The length of the CDR3 is 13 residues. Looked up from germline, CDR1 is SGHRS and CDR2 is YFSETQ. Trimming left V 5 bases short and J 3 bases short, with 9 bases between.

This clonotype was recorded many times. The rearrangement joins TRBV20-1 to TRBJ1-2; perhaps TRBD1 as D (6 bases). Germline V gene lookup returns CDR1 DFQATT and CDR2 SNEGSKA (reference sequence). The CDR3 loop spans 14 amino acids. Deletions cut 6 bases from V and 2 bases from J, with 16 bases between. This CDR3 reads CSAPKGGTNYGYTF. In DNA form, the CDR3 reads TGCAGTGCCCCGAAGGGGGGAACCAACTATGGCTACACCTTC.

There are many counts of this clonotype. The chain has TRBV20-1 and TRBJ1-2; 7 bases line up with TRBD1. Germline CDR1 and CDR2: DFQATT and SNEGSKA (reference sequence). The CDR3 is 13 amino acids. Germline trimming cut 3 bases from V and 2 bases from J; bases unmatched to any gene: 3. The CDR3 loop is CSARVQGNYGYTF. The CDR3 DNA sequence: TGCAGTGCTAGGGTACAGGGGAACTATGGCTACACCTTC.

The CDR3 sequence is CASSPEGKGSRGYTF. The CDR3 DNA follows: TGCGCCAGCAGCCCGGAGGGAAAGGGGTCTCGGGGCTACACCTTC. The chain recombines TRBV5-1 with TRBJ1-2, with a weak D call TRBD1 (5 bases). V was cut by 4 bases and J by 8 bases, with 21 bases left in between. The CDR3 length is 15 residues. In germline, CDR1 is SGHRS, CDR2 YFSETQ.

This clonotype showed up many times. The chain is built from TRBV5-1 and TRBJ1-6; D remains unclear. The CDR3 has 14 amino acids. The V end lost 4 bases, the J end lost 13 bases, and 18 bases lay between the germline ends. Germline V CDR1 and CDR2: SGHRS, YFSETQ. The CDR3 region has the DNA TGCGCCAGCAGCGAATCCGGACCTGGTTTGCCCCTCCACTTT. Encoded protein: CASSESGPGLPLHF.

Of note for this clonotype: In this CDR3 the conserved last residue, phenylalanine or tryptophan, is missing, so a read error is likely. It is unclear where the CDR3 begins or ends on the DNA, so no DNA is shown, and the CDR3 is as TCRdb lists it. CDR3 protein: CASRDRPTYSNQPQNI. The chain carries TRBV6-1 and TRBJ1-5; the table names TRBD1, a call not compared with the DNA. Germline-derived CDR1 and CDR2 are MNHNS and SASEGT. From its first to its last residue, the CDR3 has 16 amino acids.

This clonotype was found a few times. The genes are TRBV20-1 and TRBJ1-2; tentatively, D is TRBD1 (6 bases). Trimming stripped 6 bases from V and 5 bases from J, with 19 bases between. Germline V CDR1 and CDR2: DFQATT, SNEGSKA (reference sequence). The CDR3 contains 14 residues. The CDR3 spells CSARVRTDVYGYTF. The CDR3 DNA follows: TGCAGTGCGCGTGTTCGGACAGACGTATATGGCTACACCTTC.